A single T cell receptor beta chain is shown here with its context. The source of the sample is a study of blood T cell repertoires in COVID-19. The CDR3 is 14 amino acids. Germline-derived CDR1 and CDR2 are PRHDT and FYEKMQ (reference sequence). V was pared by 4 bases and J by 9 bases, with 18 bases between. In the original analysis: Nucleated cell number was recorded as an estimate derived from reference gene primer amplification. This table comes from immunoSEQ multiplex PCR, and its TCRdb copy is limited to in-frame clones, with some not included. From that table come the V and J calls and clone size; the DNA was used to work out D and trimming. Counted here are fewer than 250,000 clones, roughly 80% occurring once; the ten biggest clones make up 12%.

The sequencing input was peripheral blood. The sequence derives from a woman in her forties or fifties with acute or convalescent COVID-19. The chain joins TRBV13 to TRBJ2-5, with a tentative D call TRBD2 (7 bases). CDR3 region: CASSSLRGGGAQYF. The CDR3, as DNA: TGTGCCAGCAGCTCCCTGAGGGGGGGCGGGGCCCAGTACTTC.